The 2 T cell receptor beta chains below were found in one sample sequenced in a study of monozygotic twins with inflammatory bowel disease. With the 5' RACE reads reprocessed, TCRdb shows one record per CDR3 protein and no DNA. This table lists fewer than 550,000 distinct CDR3 sequences. Sequencing used blood. These receptors were obtained from a human donor with ulcerative colitis or Crohn's disease, or a healthy co-twin of an affected twin (not recorded which).

The chain links TRBV29-1 to TRBJ1-3; checking the TCRdb D call of TRBD1 is not possible without DNA. There are 12 residues in the CDR3. CDR1 and CDR2 (germline): SQVTM, ANQGSEA. The CDR3 spells CSVEGGGNTIYF.

V is TRBV30 and J is TRBJ1-2; TCRdb selects TRBD1, and the lack of DNA leaves this call unchecked. Germline loops: CDR1 GTSNPN, CDR2 SVGIG (reference sequence). The CDR3 is 15 amino acids. CDR3 region: CAWRVGTSANYGYTF.